The rows below give T cell receptor beta chains drawn from one sample of a study of T cells in Graves' hyperthyroidism and ophthalmopathy. TCRdb fed the multiplex PCR reads into MiXCR, producing one record per CDR3 protein. This table has more than 500,000 distinct CDR3 sequences, 15% to 20% appearing once. The sequencing sample was made of blood. The receptors were sampled from a woman in her 30s with Graves' ophthalmopathy. CDR3s include the opening cysteine and the closing phenylalanine or tryptophan. The D gene is left open where the match is weak. Clone size appears in some rows only: once, few, many, or a class for an expanded clone.

.,TRBV19,TRBD1,TRBJ1-2,TGTGCCAGTAGTATGACGATACAGGGGGGACTTGGCTACACCTTC,CASSMTIQGGLGYTF
many,TRBV29-1,TRBD1,TRBJ1-1,TGCAGCGCCCTCCCGTCAGGGGGCTTCACTGAAGCTTTCTTT,CSALPSGGFTEAFF
.,TRBV7-2,.,TRBJ1-2,TGTGCCAGCAGCCCCGGGGGGGACTCCTATGGCTACACCTTC,CASSPGGDSYGYTF
few,TRBV28,TRBD1,TRBJ2-1,TGTGCCAGCAGTACCGGGACAGTACTAAATGAGCAGTTCTTC,CASSTGTVLNEQFF
many,TRBV2,.,TRBJ1-1,TGTGCCAGCAACTACAAAAAAAACACTGAAGCTTTCTTT,CASNYKKNTEAFF
few,TRBV12-3/TRBV12-4,.,TRBJ1-3,TGTGCCAGCAACCAGGGTACCGGAAACACCATATATTTT,CASNQGTGNTIYF
many,TRBV19,TRBD2,TRBJ2-7,TGTGCCAGTAGTCCCGGGGGGGCAGTCTACGAGCAGTACTTC,CASSPGGAVYEQYF
few,TRBV20-1,TRBD2,TRBJ2-7,TGCAGTGCCTCTCTGGCGGGAGGGAACTACGAGCAGTACTTC,CSASLAGGNYEQYF
few,TRBV9,.,TRBJ2-1,TGTGCCAGCAGCGTAGCGAGTCTCCCTGGGGGTCCGAGTGAGCAGTTCTTC,CASSVASLPGGPSEQFF
.,TRBV6-1,TRBD1,TRBJ2-1,TGTGCCAGCAGTGAGGACAGGGGTAATGAGCAGTTCTTC,CASSEDRGNEQFF
.,TRBV4-3,.,TRBJ2-1,TGCGCCAGCAGCCAAGATTCTCTGGTTGGGGAGCAGTTCTTC,CASSQDSLVGEQFF
.,TRBV12-3/TRBV12-4,TRBD1,TRBJ2-7,TGTGCCAGCAGCGCAGGGGGAGTGCCCTACGAGCAGTACTTC,CASSAGGVPYEQYF
many,TRBV20-1,TRBD2,TRBJ2-3,TGCAGTGCTATTTTGGCTAGCGGGTTTAGCACAGATACGCAGTATTTT,CSAILASGFSTDTQYF
.,TRBV5-4,.,TRBJ1-1,TGTGCCAGCAGCTTTGGGTCCAGGGTGGACACTGAAGCTTTCTTT,CASSFGSRVDTEAFF
few,TRBV6-1,.,TRBJ1-2,TGTGCCAGCGGCAAGGGACCTGAACTTAACTATGGCTACACCTTC,CASGKGPELNYGYTF
many,TRBV5-1,.,TRBJ2-7,TGCGCCAGCAGCTTGGAGACAGGACATTCCTACGAGCAGTACTTC,CASSLETGHSYEQYF
few,TRBV5-8,.,TRBJ2-7,TGTGCCAGCAGCCGTAGGGGCGAACAGGTATTCTTCTACGAGCAGTACTTC,CASSRRGEQVFFYEQYF
few,TRBV2,.,TRBJ2-7,TGTGCCAGCAGTGACAGACGGGGAGGCTACGAGCAGTACTTC,CASSDRRGGYEQYF
many,TRBV24-1,.,TRBJ1-5,TGTGCCACCAGTGAACAGGGTGCTAGCAATCAGCCCCAGCATTTT,CATSEQGASNQPQHF
few,TRBV9,.,TRBJ1-6,TGTGCCAGCAGCGGGCAGGTTAATTCACCCCTCCACTTT,CASSGQVNSPLHF
few,TRBV5-4,.,TRBJ1-6,TGTGCCAGCAGCTTGGCGGTTCTTAATTCACCCCTCCACTTT,CASSLAVLNSPLHF
.,TRBV5-6,.,TRBJ2-5,TGTGCCAGCAGCTTCCGGGACATCCAACAAGAGACCCAGTACTTC,CASSFRDIQQETQYF
few,TRBV15,TRBD2,TRBJ2-7,TGTGCCACCAGTACGACTAGCGAAGACTACGAGCAGTACTTC,CATSTTSEDYEQYF
few,TRBV3-1,TRBD2,TRBJ2-7,TGTGCCAGCAGCCCCGGACTAGCGGGAGCTACGGGGGAGCAGTACTTC,CASSPGLAGATGEQYF
many,TRBV18,TRBD2,TRBJ2-5,TGTGCCAGCTCCCCCCCAGCGGGGGGCCAAGAGACCCAGTACTTC,CASSPPAGGQETQYF
few,TRBV27,.,TRBJ2-1,TGTGCCAGCATAGCGAGGGAGAACAATGAGCAGTTCTTC,CASIARENNEQFF
many,TRBV30,.,TRBJ1-4,TGTGCCTGGAGTCCACATACATGGGAAAAACTGTTTTTT,CAWSPHTWEKLFF
many,TRBV28,.,TRBJ2-4,TGTGCCAGCAGTTCTAATCGACAGTTAAACATTCAGTACTTC,CASSSNRQLNIQYF
.,TRBV12-3/TRBV12-4,.,TRBJ2-3,TGTGCCAGCAGTCCCATGCACCAGGGGCCCACAGATACGCAGTATTTT,CASSPMHQGPTDTQYF
many,TRBV27,.,TRBJ2-4,TGTGCCAGCAGTCTATCCACGGCCCTAGCCAAAAACATTCAGTACTTC,CASSLSTALAKNIQYF
.,TRBV10-1,TRBD2,TRBJ2-3,TGCGCCAGCAGCGCTAGCGGGACCGTTTTGAATACGCAGTATTTT,CASSASGTVLNTQYF
many,TRBV18,.,TRBJ2-5,TGTGCCAGCTCACCACGCGGCTGGACAAGCCAAGAGACCCAGTACTTC,CASSPRGWTSQETQYF
many,TRBV28,.,TRBJ1-5,TGTGCCAGCAGTTCCCCCCCCGGCTCGGATCGGCCCCAGCATTTT,CASSSPPGSDRPQHF
many,TRBV7-9,TRBD2,TRBJ2-7,TGTGCCAGCAGCCCAGGGACTAGCGGGACATTGTACGAGCAGTACTTC,CASSPGTSGTLYEQYF
many,TRBV7-2,TRBD2,TRBJ2-7,TGTGCCAGCAGCTTAGACCTAGCGGGAGGCTACGAGCAGTACTTC,CASSLDLAGGYEQYF
.,TRBV14,.,TRBJ2-1,TGTGCCAGCAGCCGGGGAAATACTTACAATGAGCAGTTCTTC,CASSRGNTYNEQFF
few,TRBV24-1,.,TRBJ2-7,TGTGCCACCAGTGAAAAATACAGGGCCGAGCAGTACTTC,CATSEKYRAEQYF